A selection of T cell receptor beta chains follows, all from one sample in a study of cytomegalovirus exposure and HLA in healthy donors. Profiling relied on immunoSEQ multiplex PCR, and the TCRdb table lists in-frame clones only, not all of them. Among 150,000 to 200,000 clones listed, around 81% were seen once. Sequenced material: PBMCs. These receptors were collected from a young woman in good health and CMV-seropositive. The CDR3 runs from the conserved cysteine through the conserved F or W.

V | length | CDR3
TRBV4-3 | 22 | CASSHQRYYPDRSSSYNSPLHF
TRBV7-9 | 14 | CASSLVQGYNEQFF
TRBV30 | 13 | CAWSVKGDYGYTF
TRBV6-5 | 14 | CASSLPGQGREAFF
TRBV5-1 | 15 | CASSLVTGVNYGYTF
TRBV7-9 | 18 | CASSSPRTSGRVRNEQFF
TRBV29-1 | 13 | CSVLIPGNQPQHF
TRBV25-1 | 13 | CASSDSGYGSALF
TRBV5-4 | 13 | CASSLGRFDEQYF
TRBV2 | 13 | CASITYPNTEAFF
TRBV11-3 | 15 | CASSLRRGQYTEAFF
TRBV10-3 | 13 | CAINQGTNTEAFF
TRBV29-1 | 11 | CSVGESYEQYF
TRBV15 | 16 | CATSVTSGTAYTEQFF
TRBV7-8 | 15 | CASSFDRLSSYEQYF
TRBV7-9 | 14 | CASSLVAGGGGYTF
TRBV7-9 | 15 | CASSLMGTNTGELFF
TRBV7-8 | 15 | CASSPRGGNGNTIYF
TRBV7-8 | 18 | CASNPRGGIQVSGNTIYF
TRBV10-2 | 15 | CASSTSENSNQPQHF
TRBV5-1 | 14 | CASSLTENTGELFF
TRBV18 | 15 | CASSRDYGRGQPQHF
TRBV13 | 13 | CASSLDREETQYF
TRBV27 | 14 | CASSLLAAGYEQYF
TRBV14 | 14 | CASAQYGRGVGYTF
TRBV19 | 14 | CATSQNRGGETQYF
TRBV11-2 | 16 | CASSLEARELYTEAFF
TRBV28 | 15 | CASSSHGGMNTEAFF
TRBV28 | 15 | CASSPRDTLHSPLHF
TRBV6-5 | 14 | CASSKGLVLHEQFF
TRBV29-1 | 14 | CSGGTGGLSGELFF
TRBV7-8 | 11 | CASRKGETQYF
TRBV10-1 | 16 | CASSESGGARVDTQYF
TRBV6-5 | 15 | CASRSVALSGNTIYF
TRBV19 | 15 | CASNTGIRGTGELFF
TRBV5-1 | 14 | CASSESSDRVNYTF
TRBV29-1 | 11 | CSVVRVPEAFF
TRBV7-2 | 15 | CASSLAQTRATEAFF
TRBV7-9 | 16 | CSSSLVGTGRQETQYF
TRBV9 | 14 | CASSVDEAKNIQYF
TRBV19 | 14 | CASSISPTHNGYTF
TRBV5-1 | 15 | CASSSQGLNAYEQYF
TRBV7-2 | 12 | CASRQGQQPQHF